This T cell receptor (beta chain) was documented in a study of shared clonotypes between healthy human individuals. General study points: In several donors, around 5% of naive CD4 clonotypes appeared in common.

Note on this clone: Its antigen is currently unknown.

Clones were sequenced by immunoSEQ multiplex PCR, and TCRdb holds only the in-frame ones, with some missing. The top ten hold more than 0.065% of the sample, which has 190,000 or so clones, 80% to 95% seen once. Trimming took off 8 bases at V and 5 bases at J, with 10 bases between the two ends. The germline CDR1 and CDR2 sequences are LNHDA and SQIVND (reference sequence). This CDR3 comprises 11 residues. The chain joins TRBV19 to TRBJ2-7; a weak D match, TRBD1 (5 bases). The clonotype comes from a woman in her twenties or thirties in good health. The sequencing input was naive CD4+ T cells sorted from blood. As for subset: CD45RA+ positively selected. The CDR3 sequence: CASQDRDEQYF. For the CDR3, the DNA is TGTGCCAGTCAAGACAGAGACGAGCAGTACTTC.